The clone carrying this TCR beta chain was detected many times. The CDR3 spans 14 residues. The germline CDR1 and CDR2 sequences are SNHLY and FYNNEI. Between the trimmed V and J ends, which lost 3 bases and 7 bases, there was a span of 10 bases. This entry belongs to a study of spatial heterogeneity in lung cancer. Study details: Consistent detection of more beta-chain than alpha-chain sequences was observed. Each unique TCR and UMI combination was seen more than ten times on average in raw reads.

On each TCR cDNA molecule, a unique molecular identifier was present. TCRdb used MiXCR to reprocess the 5' RACE reads, holding one entry per CDR3 protein. Among more than 5,000 distinct CDR3 sequences listed, around 12% were seen once. Specified time point: sample taken at primary tumor resection. Extraction of whole RNA from tumor, nontumor lung or frozen PBMC preceded unsorted sequencing. The donor group consisted of 72 patients who had untreated, early-stage non-small cell lung cancer. The sequence derives from a male donor with early-stage non-small cell lung cancer. The chain carries TRBV2 and TRBJ1-6; weak D call: TRBD1 (5 bases). Sequences were derived from normal lung tissue next to the tumor, sampled at surgery. The CDR3 region has the DNA TGTGCCAGCAGTGACAGGGTGCAAAATTCACCCCTCCACTTT. Residues: CASSDRVQNSPLHF.